Listed below are T cell receptor beta chains from one sample, sequenced in a study of liver allograft versus peripheral blood T cells. TCRdb re-analysed the reads in MiXCR, keeping a single row per CDR3 protein. The table includes about 9,100 distinct CDR3 sequences, roughly 20% detected once. These receptors originate from a human patient who had a liver transplant. T cells may partly derive from the graft donor. Both conserved end residues are part of each CDR3. The D gene is left open where the match is weak. Size tells how often a clone was seen (once, few, many) or the class of an expanded clone, and some rows leave it out.

size,J,D,V,CDR3
NA,TRBJ2-6,NA,TRBV11-2,CASSLGSFGGANVLTF
few,TRBJ2-7,TRBD1,TRBV7-3,CASSLSPTGGEQYF
few,TRBJ1-5,NA,TRBV6-6,CASSYGSEPQHF
few,TRBJ2-3,NA,TRBV6-2/TRBV6-3,CASSFADTQYF
medium-sized,TRBJ2-3,NA,TRBV6-1,CASRASPGPGADTQYF
medium-sized,TRBJ2-7,NA,TRBV18,CASSSDGLSYEQYF
NA,TRBJ1-1,NA,TRBV29-1,CSVAPAANTEAFF
medium-sized,TRBJ2-3,NA,TRBV6-1,CASRPPTDTQYF
few,TRBJ1-4,NA,TRBV7-9,CASSLDSLANEKLFF
few,TRBJ1-5,NA,TRBV30,CAWTEYSNQPQHF
medium-sized,TRBJ2-6,NA,TRBV24-1,CATEDRGASGANVLTF
few,TRBJ2-2,NA,TRBV7-3,CASSLNRDNTGELFF
medium-sized,TRBJ1-6,NA,TRBV7-9,CASSAGQQNSPLHF
many,TRBJ2-7,NA,TRBV18,CASSPSDEQYF
medium-sized,TRBJ2-7,TRBD1,TRBV27,CASSSRTGVQQYF
NA,TRBJ1-3,NA,TRBV7-2,CASSPRDPGSGNTIYF
NA,TRBJ2-2,TRBD2,TRBV27,CASSSSGSSGITGELFF
NA,TRBJ2-7,TRBD1,TRBV20-1,CSALPTGGGSYEQYF
NA,TRBJ1-6,TRBD1,TRBV19,CASSARQGDGSPLHF
NA,TRBJ2-1,NA,TRBV6-2/TRBV6-3,CASSYGTIFNEQFF
NA,TRBJ1-4,NA,TRBV20-1,CSTTGPNEKLFF
NA,TRBJ1-4,NA,TRBV6-5,CASSYGGLSNEKLFF
medium-sized,TRBJ2-2,TRBD2,TRBV5-4,CASSRGTSGRGTGELFF
NA,TRBJ1-5,TRBD1,TRBV28,CASSLWGAGGLDQPQHF
medium-sized,TRBJ1-2,NA,TRBV15,CATRPGAQNYGYTF
medium-sized,TRBJ1-2,TRBD1,TRBV10-2,CASSDGTGFKYGYTF
few,TRBJ1-5,NA,TRBV12-3/TRBV12-4,CASSFGTRVNQPQHF
NA,TRBJ2-5,NA,TRBV5-4,CASSGVPEPGETQYF